This TCR beta chain was recorded in a study of blood T cell repertoires in COVID-19. For the study at large: Donors in the United States, Italy and Spain gave samples during acute or convalescent COVID-19.

The method was immunoSEQ multiplex PCR; TCRdb's version includes in-frame clones alone and lacks a portion of them. Of about 160,000 clones detected, roughly 79% appear once; the ten largest clones hold over 20%. The germline V gene has CDR1 SNHLY and CDR2 FYNNEI. V lost 6 bases to trimming and J lost 8 bases, with 16 bases between them. The CDR3 totals 14 residues. The material sequenced was peripheral blood. The chain has TRBV2 and TRBJ1-4; a weak D match, TRBD1 (5 bases). The sequence was obtained from a woman of 80 years or more with acute or convalescent COVID-19. The CDR3 DNA follows: TGTGCCAGCAGCGTTTTTCCTCGGGGGGAAAAACTGTTTTTT. This translates into CASSVFPRGEKLFF.